This T cell receptor beta chain was obtained from a study of T-cell reconstitution after alpha-beta-depleted transplantation in children. This clonotype showed up many times. Preparation of the TCRbeta library used unique molecular identifiers. TCRdb used MiXCR to reprocess the PCR reads, holding one entry per CDR3 protein. The sample includes a few hundred thousand distinct CDR3 sequences, around 12% of them seen just once. This CDR3 is built from 13 residues. V was clipped by 5 bases and J by 9 bases, with 17 bases between them. The input for sequencing was PBMCs from the stem cell graft donor, taken from the stem cell graft. This receptor was obtained from a human donor who donated a stem cell graft to a child with combined immunodeficiency. This rearrangement joins TRBV12-3 or TRBV12-4 to TRBJ2-7, with D perhaps matching TRBD2 (6 bases). The CDR3 nucleotides read TGTGCCAGCAGTCTCCAGACTAGTCAGGGGCAGTACTTC. Translation gives CASSLQTSQGQYF.